This T cell receptor (beta chain) comes out of a study of early T cells in non-severe SARS-CoV-2 infection. The junction had 7 bases not matched to a gene; V was cut back by 4 bases and J by 4 bases. The germline CDR1 and CDR2 sequences are SQVTM and ANQGSEA. The CDR3 is 13 amino acids. TCRdb processed the 5' RACE reads anew with MiXCR; each CDR3 protein has one entry. The sample lists about 71,000 distinct CDR3 sequences; about 13% were seen once. This clonotype was obtained from an adult who was a healthcare worker with PCR-confirmed SARS-CoV-2 infection or an uninfected control (not recorded which). This rearrangement joins TRBV29-1 to TRBJ2-7; TRBD2 matches 7 bases. The sequencing input was whole blood. CDR3 loop: CSVGTPGGYEQYF. The CDR3 DNA is TGCAGCGTTGGGACACCCGGGGGGTACGAGCAGTACTTC.